One and the same sample provided the 10 T cell receptor beta chains below, sequenced in a study of OX40 agonist ivuxolimab in advanced cancers. Only in-frame clones appear in the TCRdb table, and some are missing; sequencing was by immunoSEQ multiplex PCR. The sample carries under 140,000 clones, roughly nine tenths recorded once. The material sequenced was CD4+ or CD8+ T cells sorted from blood, taken in a trial of the OX40 agonist ivuxolimab. These receptors all stem from an adult with an advanced solid tumor such as melanoma, head and neck, liver or kidney cancer.

Comment on this clone: At one end the junction does not follow the germline gene, possibly because of a read error. The chain has TRBV7-7 and TRBJ2-3; D is unresolved. This CDR3 has 15 amino acids. Germline V CDR1 and CDR2: SSHAT, FNYEAQ (reference sequence). CDR3 sequence reads: CASSRLVSSTDTQYF. In DNA, the CDR3 is TGTGCTAGCAGTCGACTCGTATCTAGCACAGATACGCAGTATTTT.

The CDR3 DNA sequence: TGTGCCAGCAGCGTAAGCGGGGTTATCCAGGAAGAGACCCAGTACTTC. Protein: CASSVSGVIQEETQYF. The chain links TRBV9 to TRBJ2-5; 7 bases line up with TRBD2. Trimming at V came to 1 base and at J to 3 bases, leaving 9 bases not matched to a gene. The germline CDR1 and CDR2 sequences are SGDLS and YYNGEE. The CDR3 extends over 16 amino acids. The full variable domain, with the rest looked up from reference TRBV9 and TRBJ2-5, is DSGVTQTPKHLITATGQRVTLRCSPRSGDLSVYWYQQSLDQGLQFLIQYYNGEERAKGNILERFSAQQFPDLHSELNLSSLELGDSALYFCASSVSGVIQEETQYFGPGTRLLVL.

The chain combines TRBV5-6 with TRBJ2-3; weak D call: TRBD1 (6 bases). The germline V and J ends were trimmed by 6 bases and 5 bases, with 13 bases remaining between them. The CDR3 length is 13 residues. Germline lookup yields CDR1 SGHDT and CDR2 YYEEEE. The CDR3 spells CASIQNREDTQYF. CDR3 nucleotides: TGTGCCAGCATCCAAAACAGGGAAGATACGCAGTATTTT.

The chain has TRBV2 and TRBJ1-1, with 8 bases matching TRBD1. CDR3 length equals 15 residues. Losses at the gene ends were 7 bases for V and 7 bases for J; bases not matched to a gene: 14. Germline-derived CDR1 and CDR2 are SNHLY and FYNNEI. As DNA, the CDR3 is TGTGCCAGCAAGAAAATATTAACAGGGGGAGGTGAAGCTTTCTTT. Amino acids: CASKKILTGGGEAFF.

The chain employs TRBV7-9 and TRBJ1-3; 12 nucleotides agree with TRBD1. This CDR3 region has 16 residues. V lost 5 bases, J lost 4 bases, and 6 bases stayed unmatched. Germline CDR1 SEHNR, CDR2 FQNEAQ (reference sequence). The CDR3 region is CASSLRDRGQGNTIYF. Here the CDR3 DNA reads TGTGCCAGCAGCCTCCGGGACAGGGGGCAAGGAAACACCATATATTTT.

This chain joins TRBV6-5 and TRBJ1-1, with D unclear. Germline values: CDR1 MNHEY, CDR2 SVGAGI. Trimming removed 0 bases at V and 6 bases at J, with 17 bases between. The CDR3 covers 16 residues. CDR3 nucleotides: TGTGCCAGCAGTTACTCGAGGAAACAGAATGCCGCTGAAGCTTTCTTT. Protein sequence: CASSYSRKQNAAEAFF.

This chain links TRBV2 with TRBJ1-5; TRBD1 agrees at 10 bases. Germline V gives CDR1 SNHLY, CDR2 FYNNEI. The V and J ends lost 6 bases and 7 bases, in that order; junction bases with no gene match: 9. CDR3 length: 15 residues. The CDR3 region is CASRGDRGQEQPQHF. The CDR3 DNA is TGTGCCAGCAGGGGGGACAGGGGACAAGAGCAGCCCCAGCATTTT.

The V and J genes are TRBV15 and TRBJ1-4; D not certain. This CDR3 region has 12 residues. V lost 1 base and J lost 14, with 11 bases in between. CDR1 and CDR2 (germline): LNHNV, YYDKDF (reference sequence). The CDR3 DNA is TGTGCCACCAGCAGAGGAGGCCTTGGGCTGTTTTTT. It codes for CATSRGGLGLFF. The whole variable domain, filled in from reference TRBV15 and TRBJ1-4, reads DAMVIQNPRYQVTQFGKPVTLSCSQTLNHNVMYWYQQKSSQAPKLLFHYYDKDFNNEADTPDNFQSRRPNTSFCFLDIRSPGLGDTAMYLCATSRGGLGLFFGSGTQLSVL.

This clone was counted a single time. The rearrangement links TRBV7-3 to TRBJ2-3, with a weak D call TRBD2 (5 bases). Looked up from germline, CDR1 is SGHTA and CDR2 is FQGTGA. This CDR3 has 15 amino acids. Trimming left V 7 bases short and J 5 bases short, with 19 bases between. Written as DNA, the CDR3 is TGTGCCAGCACCCCAATCGGCGGGTCGGGAGATACGCAGTATTTT. It yields the protein CASTPIGGSGDTQYF.

Regarding this clone: Since the CDR3 does not end with the conserved phenylalanine or tryptophan, this likely comes from a read error. It is unclear where the CDR3 begins or ends on the DNA, so no DNA is shown, and the CDR3 is as TCRdb lists it. The J gene is TRBJ1-5, the V gene TRBV20-1. The CDR3 is 11 amino acids long, termini counted. Germline CDR1 is DFQATT and CDR2 is SNEGSKA (reference sequence). CDR3 amino acids: CSARAGTQYSL.